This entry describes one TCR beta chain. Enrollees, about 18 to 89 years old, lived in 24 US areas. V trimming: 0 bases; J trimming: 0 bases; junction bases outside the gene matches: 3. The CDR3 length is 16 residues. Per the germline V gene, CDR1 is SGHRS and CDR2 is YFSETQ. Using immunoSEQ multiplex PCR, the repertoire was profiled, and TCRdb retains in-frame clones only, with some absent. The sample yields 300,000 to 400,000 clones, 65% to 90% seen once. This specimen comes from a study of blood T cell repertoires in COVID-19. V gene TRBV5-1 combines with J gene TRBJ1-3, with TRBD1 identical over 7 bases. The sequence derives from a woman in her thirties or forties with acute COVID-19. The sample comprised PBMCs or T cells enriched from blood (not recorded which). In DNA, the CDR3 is TGCGCCAGCAGCTTGGGACAGGGACACTCTGGAAACACCATATATTTT. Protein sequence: CASSLGQGHSGNTIYF. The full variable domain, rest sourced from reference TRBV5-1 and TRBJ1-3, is KAGVTQTPRYLIKTRGQQVTLSCSPISGHRSVSWYQQTPGQGLQFLFEYFSETQRNKGNFPGRFSGRQFSNSRSEMNVSTLELGDSALYLCASSLGQGHSGNTIYFGEGSWLTVV.